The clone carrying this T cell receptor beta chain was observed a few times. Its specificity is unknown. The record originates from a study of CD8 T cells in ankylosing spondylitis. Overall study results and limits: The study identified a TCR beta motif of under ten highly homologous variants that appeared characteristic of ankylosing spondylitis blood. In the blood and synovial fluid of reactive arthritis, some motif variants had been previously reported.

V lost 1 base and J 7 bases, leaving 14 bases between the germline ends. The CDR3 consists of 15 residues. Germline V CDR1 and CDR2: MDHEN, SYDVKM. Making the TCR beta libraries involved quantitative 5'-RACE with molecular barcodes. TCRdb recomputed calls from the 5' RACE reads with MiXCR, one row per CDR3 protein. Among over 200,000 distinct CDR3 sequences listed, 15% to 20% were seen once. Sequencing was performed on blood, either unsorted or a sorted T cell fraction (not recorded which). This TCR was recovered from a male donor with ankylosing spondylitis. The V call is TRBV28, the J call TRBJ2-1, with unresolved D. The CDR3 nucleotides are TGTGCCAGCAGTTTATCCCCTCTGACACGAAATGAGCAGTTCTTC. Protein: CASSLSPLTRNEQFF.